The rows below give T cell receptor beta chains drawn from one sample of a study of blood T cell repertoires in COVID-19. The repertoire was sequenced with immunoSEQ multiplex PCR; TCRdb's copy has only in-frame clones and lacks some. This table has about 290,000 clones, roughly nine tenths appearing once. Sequenced material: PBMCs or T cells enriched from blood (not recorded which). The receptors here all came from a woman between 40 and 50 years old who had recovered from COVID-19. The CDR3 runs from the conserved cysteine through the conserved F or W. The order of the fields is clone size, V gene, D gene, J gene, CDR3 protein, CDR3 DNA. D genes are given only for firm matches. Size values are once, few and many counts, or a class for expanded clones, and some rows have none.

abundance: NA
v_gene: TRBV2
d_gene: TRBD2
j_gene: TRBJ2-7
CDR3aa: CASSERRAGGPYEQYF
CDR3nt: TGTGCCAGCAGTGAAAGGAGGGCGGGGGGGCCCTACGAGCAGTACTTC

abundance: NA
v_gene: TRBV3-1/TRBV3-2
d_gene: NA
j_gene: TRBJ1-2
CDR3aa: CASSQAFYNYGYTF
CDR3nt: TGTGCCAGCAGCCAAGCGTTCTATAACTATGGCTACACCTTC

abundance: once
v_gene: TRBV19
d_gene: TRBD1
j_gene: TRBJ1-2
CDR3aa: CASREQGKANYGYTF
CDR3nt: TGTGCCAGTAGGGAACAGGGGAAGGCTAACTATGGCTACACCTTC

abundance: NA
v_gene: TRBV7-3
d_gene: NA
j_gene: TRBJ2-1
CDR3aa: CASSLTTGLFRFF
CDR3nt: TGTGCCAGCAGCTTAACAACTGGTCTGTTTCGGTTCTTC

abundance: few
v_gene: TRBV29-1
d_gene: NA
j_gene: TRBJ2-3
CDR3aa: CSVQGSTDTQYF
CDR3nt: TGCAGCGTCCAGGGTAGCACAGATACGCAGTATTTT

abundance: NA
v_gene: TRBV5-1
d_gene: TRBD2
j_gene: TRBJ2-3
CDR3aa: CASSYRHSGGPDTQYF
CDR3nt: TGCGCCAGCAGCTACCGCCATAGCGGGGGGCCAGATACGCAGTATTTT

abundance: NA
v_gene: TRBV4-1
d_gene: TRBD2
j_gene: TRBJ2-1
CDR3aa: CASSLTTGTSGYNEQFF
CDR3nt: TGCGCCAGCAGCCTAACAACCGGGACTAGCGGATACAATGAGCAGTTCTTC

abundance: NA
v_gene: TRBV19
d_gene: NA
j_gene: TRBJ1-5
CDR3aa: CASSIVGGNQPQHF
CDR3nt: TGTGCCAGTAGTATTGTAGGGGGAAATCAGCCCCAGCATTTT

abundance: NA
v_gene: TRBV18
d_gene: TRBD2
j_gene: TRBJ2-1
CDR3aa: CASSPAGLAISSYNEQFF
CDR3nt: TGTGCCAGCTCACCCGCTGGACTAGCAATAAGCTCCTACAATGAGCAGTTCTTC

abundance: NA
v_gene: TRBV30
d_gene: TRBD2
j_gene: TRBJ2-1
CDR3aa: CAWEPGLAGPQEQFF
CDR3nt: TGTGCCTGGGAACCGGGACTAGCGGGACCGCAGGAGCAGTTCTTC

abundance: NA
v_gene: TRBV11-3
d_gene: NA
j_gene: TRBJ2-1
CDR3aa: CASSPDRTHNEQFF
CDR3nt: TGTGCCAGCAGCCCGGACAGAACCCACAATGAGCAGTTCTTC

abundance: NA
v_gene: TRBV3-1/TRBV3-2
d_gene: NA
j_gene: TRBJ2-2
CDR3aa: CASSQVRAENTGELFF
CDR3nt: TGTGCCAGCAGCCAAGTCCGAGCGGAAAACACCGGGGAGCTGTTTTTT

abundance: NA
v_gene: TRBV30
d_gene: TRBD1
j_gene: TRBJ1-4
CDR3aa: CAWSRGTGPRYEKLFF
CDR3nt: TGTGCCTGGAGCCGGGGGACAGGGCCTCGTTATGAAAAACTGTTTTTT

abundance: NA
v_gene: TRBV11-2
d_gene: NA
j_gene: TRBJ1-4
CDR3aa: CASSLGGTGKNEKLFF
CDR3nt: TGTGCCAGCAGCTTAGGCGGGACGGGGAAAAATGAAAAACTGTTTTTT

abundance: NA
v_gene: TRBV9
d_gene: TRBD2
j_gene: TRBJ2-5
CDR3aa: CASSVVGLAGQETQYF
CDR3nt: TGTGCCAGCAGCGTAGTAGGACTAGCGGGGCAAGAGACCCAGTACTTC

abundance: NA
v_gene: TRBV6-4
d_gene: NA
j_gene: TRBJ2-1
CDR3aa: CASSESPAGGDYNEQFF
CDR3nt: TGTGCCAGCAGTGAATCCCCTGCCGGGGGTGACTACAATGAGCAGTTCTTC

abundance: NA
v_gene: TRBV5-5
d_gene: NA
j_gene: TRBJ1-1
CDR3aa: CASSLVAGNTEAFF
CDR3nt: TGTGCCAGCAGCTTGGTGGCTGGGAACACTGAAGCTTTCTTT

abundance: NA
v_gene: TRBV7-8
d_gene: TRBD1
j_gene: TRBJ2-7
CDR3aa: CASSLAETGGRNEQYF
CDR3nt: TGTGCCAGCAGCTTAGCAGAGACAGGGGGACGTAACGAGCAGTACTTC

abundance: NA
v_gene: TRBV5-5
d_gene: NA
j_gene: TRBJ2-3
CDR3aa: CASSQLGVDGTDTQYF
CDR3nt: TGTGCCAGCAGCCAGTTAGGGGTTGATGGCACAGATACGCAGTATTTT

abundance: NA
v_gene: TRBV30
d_gene: TRBD1
j_gene: TRBJ2-1
CDR3aa: CALDRSIGSEQFF
CDR3nt: TGTGCATTGGACAGGTCGATAGGTAGTGAGCAGTTCTTC

abundance: NA
v_gene: TRBV19
d_gene: TRBD2
j_gene: TRBJ2-1
CDR3aa: CASSGREGLNEQFF
CDR3nt: TGTGCCAGTAGTGGCCGGGAGGGCCTCAATGAGCAGTTCTTC

abundance: NA
v_gene: TRBV25-1
d_gene: TRBD1
j_gene: TRBJ2-7
CDR3aa: CASSSRDSQYF
CDR3nt: TGTGCCAGCAGTAGTCGGGACAGTCAGTACTTC

abundance: NA
v_gene: TRBV19
d_gene: TRBD1
j_gene: TRBJ1-1
CDR3aa: CASSIVFIRGLSRGTEAFF
CDR3nt: TGTGCCAGTAGTATCGTTTTTATTAGGGGGCTGTCTCGGGGAACTGAAGCTTTCTTT

abundance: NA
v_gene: TRBV30
d_gene: NA
j_gene: TRBJ1-6
CDR3aa: CAWSEQSGSPLHF
CDR3nt: TGTGCCTGGAGTGAACAGAGTGGGTCACCCCTCCACTTT